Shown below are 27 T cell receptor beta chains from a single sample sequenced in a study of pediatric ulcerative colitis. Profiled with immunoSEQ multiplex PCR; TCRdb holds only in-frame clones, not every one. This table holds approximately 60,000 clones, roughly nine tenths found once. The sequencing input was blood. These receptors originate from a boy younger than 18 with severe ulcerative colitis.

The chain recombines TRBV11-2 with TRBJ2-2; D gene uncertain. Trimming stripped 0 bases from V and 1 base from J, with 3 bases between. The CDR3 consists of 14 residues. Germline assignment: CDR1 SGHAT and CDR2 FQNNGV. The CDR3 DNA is TGTGCCAGCAGCTTAGAACAGAACACCGGGGAGCTGTTTTTT. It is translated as CASSLEQNTGELFF.

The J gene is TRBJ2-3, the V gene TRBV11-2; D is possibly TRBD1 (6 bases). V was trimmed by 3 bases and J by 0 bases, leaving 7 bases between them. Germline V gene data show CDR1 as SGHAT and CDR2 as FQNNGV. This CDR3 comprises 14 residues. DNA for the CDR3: TGTGCCAGCAGCTTTCAGGGGAGCACAGATACGCAGTATTTT. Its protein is CASSFQGSTDTQYF.

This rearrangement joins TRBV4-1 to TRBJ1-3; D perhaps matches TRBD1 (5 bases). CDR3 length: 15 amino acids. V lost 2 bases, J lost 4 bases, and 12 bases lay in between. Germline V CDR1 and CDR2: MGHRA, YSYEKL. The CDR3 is CASSQYGGAGNTIYF. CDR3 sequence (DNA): TGCGCCAGCAGCCAATACGGGGGAGCGGGAAACACCATATATTTT.

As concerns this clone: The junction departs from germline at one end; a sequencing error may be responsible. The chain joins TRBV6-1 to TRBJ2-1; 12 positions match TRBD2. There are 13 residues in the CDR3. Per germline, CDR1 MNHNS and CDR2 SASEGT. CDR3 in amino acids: CASSDRLAGVAVF. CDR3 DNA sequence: TGTGCCAGCAGTGACAGACTAGCGGGAGTGGCTGTCTTC.

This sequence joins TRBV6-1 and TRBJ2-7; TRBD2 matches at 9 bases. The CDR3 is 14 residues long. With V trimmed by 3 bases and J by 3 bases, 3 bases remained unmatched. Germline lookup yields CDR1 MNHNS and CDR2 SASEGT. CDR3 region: CASSESGGIYEQYF. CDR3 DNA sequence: TGTGCCAGCAGTGAGAGCGGGGGGATCTACGAGCAGTACTTC.

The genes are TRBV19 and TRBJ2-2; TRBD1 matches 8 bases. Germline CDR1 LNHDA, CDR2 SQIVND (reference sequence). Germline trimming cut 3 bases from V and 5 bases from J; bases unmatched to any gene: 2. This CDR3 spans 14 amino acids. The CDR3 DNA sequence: TGTGCCAGTAGTATGCAGGGGGCAACCGGGGAGCTGTTTTTT. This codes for CASSMQGATGELFF.

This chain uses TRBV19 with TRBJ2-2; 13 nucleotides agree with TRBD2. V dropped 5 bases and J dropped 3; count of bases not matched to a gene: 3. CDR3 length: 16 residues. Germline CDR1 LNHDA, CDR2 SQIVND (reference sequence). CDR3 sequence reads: CASSLGLAGHTGELFF. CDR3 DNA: TGTGCCAGTAGTCTGGGACTAGCGGGGCACACCGGGGAGCTGTTTTTT.

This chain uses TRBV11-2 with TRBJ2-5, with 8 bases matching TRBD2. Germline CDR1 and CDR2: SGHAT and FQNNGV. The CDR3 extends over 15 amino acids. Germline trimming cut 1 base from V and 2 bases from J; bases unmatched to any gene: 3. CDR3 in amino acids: CASSLVAGKQETQYF. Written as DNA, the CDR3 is TGTGCCAGCAGCTTAGTAGCGGGGAAACAAGAGACCCAGTACTTC.

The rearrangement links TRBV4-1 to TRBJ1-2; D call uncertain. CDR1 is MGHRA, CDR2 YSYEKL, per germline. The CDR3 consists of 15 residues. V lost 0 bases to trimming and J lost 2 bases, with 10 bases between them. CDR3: CASSQDVAGNYGYTF. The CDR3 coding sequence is TGCGCCAGCAGCCAAGATGTAGCGGGAAACTATGGCTACACCTTC.

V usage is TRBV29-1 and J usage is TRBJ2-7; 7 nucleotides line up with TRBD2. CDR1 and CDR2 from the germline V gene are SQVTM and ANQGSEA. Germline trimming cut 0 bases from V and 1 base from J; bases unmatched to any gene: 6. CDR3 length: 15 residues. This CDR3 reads CSVEDLGLGSYEQYF. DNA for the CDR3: TGCAGCGTTGAAGATCTAGGACTAGGGTCCTACGAGCAGTACTTC.

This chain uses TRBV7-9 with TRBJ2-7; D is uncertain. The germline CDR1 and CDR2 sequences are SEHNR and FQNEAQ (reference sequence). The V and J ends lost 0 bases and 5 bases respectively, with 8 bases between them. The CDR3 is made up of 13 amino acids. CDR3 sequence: CASSLASGDEQYF. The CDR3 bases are TGTGCCAGCAGCTTAGCGTCAGGTGACGAGCAGTACTTC.

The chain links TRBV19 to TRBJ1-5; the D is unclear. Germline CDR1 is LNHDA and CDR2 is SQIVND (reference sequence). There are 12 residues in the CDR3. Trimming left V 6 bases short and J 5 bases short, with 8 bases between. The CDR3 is CASRILDQPQHF. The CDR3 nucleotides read TGTGCCAGTAGGATACTGGATCAGCCCCAGCATTTT.

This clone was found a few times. The DNA for the CDR3 is TGTGCCAGCTCACAGGGACTAGGAAACTACAATGAGCAGTTCTTC. Protein product: CASSQGLGNYNEQFF. The chain recombines TRBV18 with TRBJ2-1; 8 bases fit TRBD2. Trimming took 4 bases from V and 3 from J; bases not matched to a gene: 5. The CDR3 extends over 15 amino acids. The V gene's germline CDR1 is KGHSH and CDR2 LQKENI.

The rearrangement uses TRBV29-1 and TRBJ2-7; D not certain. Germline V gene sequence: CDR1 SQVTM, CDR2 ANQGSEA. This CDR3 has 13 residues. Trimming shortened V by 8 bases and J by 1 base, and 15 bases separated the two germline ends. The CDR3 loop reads CSITPTASYEQYF. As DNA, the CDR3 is TGCAGCATAACTCCGACGGCTTCCTACGAGCAGTACTTC.

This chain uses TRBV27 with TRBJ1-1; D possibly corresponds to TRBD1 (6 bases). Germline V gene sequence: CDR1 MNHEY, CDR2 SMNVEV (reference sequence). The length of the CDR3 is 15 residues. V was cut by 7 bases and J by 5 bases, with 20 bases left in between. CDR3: CASTQGRGANTEAFF. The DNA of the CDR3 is TGTGCCAGCACCCAGGGAAGGGGGGCGAATACTGAAGCTTTCTTT.

This chain's CDR3 is CSVEEPGQARGYTF. In nucleotides, the CDR3 is TGCAGCGTTGAAGAGCCGGGACAGGCTCGGGGCTACACCTTC. The rearrangement links TRBV29-1 to TRBJ1-2, with 8 bases aligning to TRBD1. The V gene's germline CDR1 is SQVTM and CDR2 ANQGSEA. This CDR3 is 14 amino acids long. V gave up 0 bases and J gave up 8 bases; unmatched junction bases: 8.

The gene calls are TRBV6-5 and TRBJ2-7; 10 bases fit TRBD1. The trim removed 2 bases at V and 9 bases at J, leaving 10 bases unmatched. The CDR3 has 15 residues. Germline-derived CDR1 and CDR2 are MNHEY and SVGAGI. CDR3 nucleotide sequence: TGTGCCAGCAGTTACACGGGACAGGGGCTGCGGGGGCAGTACTTC. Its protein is CASSYTGQGLRGQYF.

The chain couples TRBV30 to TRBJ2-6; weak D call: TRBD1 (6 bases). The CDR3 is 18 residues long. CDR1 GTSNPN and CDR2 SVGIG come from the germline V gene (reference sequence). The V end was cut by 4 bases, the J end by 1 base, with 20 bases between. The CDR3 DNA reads TGTGCCTGGACCCCTCCAGAGCGCAGGGGATCTGGGGCCAACGTCCTGACTTTC. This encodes CAWTPPERRGSGANVLTF.

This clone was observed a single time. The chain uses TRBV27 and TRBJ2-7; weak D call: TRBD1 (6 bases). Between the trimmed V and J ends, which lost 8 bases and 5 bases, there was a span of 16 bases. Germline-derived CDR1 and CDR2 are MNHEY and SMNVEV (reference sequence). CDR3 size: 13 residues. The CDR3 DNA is TGTGCCAGCGGGTATACAGGGATGGACGAGCAGTACTTC. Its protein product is CASGYTGMDEQYF.

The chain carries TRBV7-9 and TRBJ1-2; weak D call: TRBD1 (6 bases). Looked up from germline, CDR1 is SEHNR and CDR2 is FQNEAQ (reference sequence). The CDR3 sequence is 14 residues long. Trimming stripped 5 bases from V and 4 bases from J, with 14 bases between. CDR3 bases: TGTGCCAGCAGCCCCACAGGGTTCCCCTATGGCTACACCTTC. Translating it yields CASSPTGFPYGYTF.

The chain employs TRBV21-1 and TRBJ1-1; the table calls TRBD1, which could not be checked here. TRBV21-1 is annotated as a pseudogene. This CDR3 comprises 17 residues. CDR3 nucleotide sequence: TGTGCCAGCAGCCCTCAAAATCCGGGACAGGGTCAGACTGAAGCTTTCTTT. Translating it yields CASSPQNPGQGQTEAFF.

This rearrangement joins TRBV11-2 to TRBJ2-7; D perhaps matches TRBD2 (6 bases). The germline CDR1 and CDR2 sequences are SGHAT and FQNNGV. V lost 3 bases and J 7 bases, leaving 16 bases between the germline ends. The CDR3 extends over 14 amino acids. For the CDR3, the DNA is TGTGCCAGCAGCTTCGTTGCACTAGCTCGAGAGCAGTACTTC. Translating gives CASSFVALAREQYF.

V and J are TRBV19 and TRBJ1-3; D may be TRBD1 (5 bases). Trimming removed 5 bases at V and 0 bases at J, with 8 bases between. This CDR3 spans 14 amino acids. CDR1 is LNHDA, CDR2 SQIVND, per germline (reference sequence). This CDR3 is CASSDRGSGNTIYF. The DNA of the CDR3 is TGTGCCAGTAGTGACAGAGGCTCTGGAAACACCATATATTTT.

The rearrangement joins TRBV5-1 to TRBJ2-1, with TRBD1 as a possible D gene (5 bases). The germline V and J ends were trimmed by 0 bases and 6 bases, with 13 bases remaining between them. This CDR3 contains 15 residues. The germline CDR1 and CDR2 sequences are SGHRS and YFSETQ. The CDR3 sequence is CASSLVATAFNEQFF. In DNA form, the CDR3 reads TGCGCCAGCAGCTTGGTCGCGACAGCTTTCAATGAGCAGTTCTTC.

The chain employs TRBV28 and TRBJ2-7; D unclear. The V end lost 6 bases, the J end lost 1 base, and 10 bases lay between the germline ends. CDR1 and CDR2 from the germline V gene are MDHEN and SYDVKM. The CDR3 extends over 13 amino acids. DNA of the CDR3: TGTGCCAGCAGCCTGTCTAGTTCCTACGAGCAGTACTTC. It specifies CASSLSSSYEQYF.

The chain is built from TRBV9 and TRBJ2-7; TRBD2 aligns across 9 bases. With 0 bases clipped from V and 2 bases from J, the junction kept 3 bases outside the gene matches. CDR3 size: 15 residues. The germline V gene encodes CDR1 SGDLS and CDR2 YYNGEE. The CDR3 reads CASSVGLADAYEQYF. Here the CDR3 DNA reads TGTGCCAGCAGCGTAGGACTAGCGGACGCCTACGAGCAGTACTTC.

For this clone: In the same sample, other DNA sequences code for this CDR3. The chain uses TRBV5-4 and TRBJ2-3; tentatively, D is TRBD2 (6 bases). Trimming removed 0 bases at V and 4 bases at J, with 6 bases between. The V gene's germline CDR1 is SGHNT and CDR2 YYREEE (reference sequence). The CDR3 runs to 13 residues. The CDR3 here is CASSLAGADTQYF. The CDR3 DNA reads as TGTGCCAGCAGCTTGGCGGGAGCAGATACGCAGTATTTT.